The clone carrying this T cell receptor (beta chain) has a count of ten or more. The target antigen is unknown. Germline lookup yields CDR1 SGHRS and CDR2 YFSETQ. The V end lost 4 bases, the J end lost 2 bases, and 16 bases lay between the germline ends. The CDR3 is made up of 15 amino acids. Study-level findings and limits: The TCR gene usage of tumor memory CD4+ T cells clustered together with blood and lymph node memory CD4+ cells and with lymph node naive CD4+ cells.

From the 5' RACE reads, TCRdb called clonotypes with MiXCR, one entry per CDR3 protein. The data hold tens of thousands of distinct CDR3 sequences, with roughly 17% observed a single time. Sample: naive CD4+ T cells sorted from blood. The subset here: naive CD4+ T cells, CD4+CD45RA+CD25-. The V and J genes are TRBV5-1 and TRBJ2-7; D is perhaps TRBD2 (6 bases). This receptor was taken from a female donor with breast cancer. CDR3 protein: CASSQPSEGTYEQYF. The CDR3 DNA is TGCGCCAGCAGCCAACCCTCGGAGGGCACCTACGAGCAGTACTTC.